This T cell receptor beta chain was retrieved from a study of identical twins. Addition of a universal primer site occurred through template switching, and cDNA carried unique molecular identifiers. From the 5' RACE reads, TCRdb called clonotypes with MiXCR, one entry per CDR3 protein. The repertoire consists of approximately 550,000 distinct CDR3 sequences, with 20% to 25% occurring once and the leading ten covering more than 0.4%. Only healthy Caucasians were included as donors. The CDR3 runs to 16 residues. V dropped 4 bases and J dropped 0; count of bases not matched to a gene: 6. The germline V gene encodes CDR1 SQVTM and CDR2 ANQGSEA. These records were also assigned to another study, of yellow fever vaccine responses in identical twins. From that paper: Twins showed a vaccine T cell response that reportedly seemed partly convergent, partly personalized.

The receptor was isolated from a woman between 18 and 30 years old in good health. Sequencing used CD4+ T cells sorted from blood. The gene calls are TRBV29-1 and TRBJ2-3; 11 bases align to TRBD2. CDR3 residues: CSVVRLAGGSTDTQYF. CDR3 in DNA: TGCAGCGTTGTGCGGCTAGCGGGAGGTAGCACAGATACGCAGTATTTT.